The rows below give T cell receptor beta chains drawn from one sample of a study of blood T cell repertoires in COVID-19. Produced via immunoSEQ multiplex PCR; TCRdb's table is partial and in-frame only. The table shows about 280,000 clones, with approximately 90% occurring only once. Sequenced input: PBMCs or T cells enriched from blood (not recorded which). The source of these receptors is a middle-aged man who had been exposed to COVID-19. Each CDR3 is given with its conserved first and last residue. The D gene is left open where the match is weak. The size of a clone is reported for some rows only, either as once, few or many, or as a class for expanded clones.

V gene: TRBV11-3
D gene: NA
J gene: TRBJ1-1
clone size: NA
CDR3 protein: CASSLVRDEAFF
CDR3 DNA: TGTGCCAGCAGCTTAGTCAGGGATGAAGCTTTCTTT

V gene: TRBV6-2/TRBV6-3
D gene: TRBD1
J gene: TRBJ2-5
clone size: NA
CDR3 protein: CASSRTGHPQETQYF
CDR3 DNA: TGTGCCAGCAGTCGGACAGGGCACCCTCAAGAGACCCAGTACTTC

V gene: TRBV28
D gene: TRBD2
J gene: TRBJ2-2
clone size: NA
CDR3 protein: CASFLAGQTGELFF
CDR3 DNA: TGTGCCAGCTTCCTAGCGGGACAAACCGGGGAGCTGTTTTTT

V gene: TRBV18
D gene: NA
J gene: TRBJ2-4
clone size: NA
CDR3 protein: CASSRQPGASGDIQYF
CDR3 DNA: TGTGCCAGCTCACGCCAACCCGGGGCCTCGGGAGACATTCAGTACTTC

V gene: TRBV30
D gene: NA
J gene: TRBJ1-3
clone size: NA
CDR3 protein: CAWRATGPNTIYF
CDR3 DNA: TGTGCCTGGAGGGCGACAGGCCCCAACACCATATATTTT

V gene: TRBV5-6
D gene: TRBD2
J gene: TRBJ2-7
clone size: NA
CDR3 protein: CASSSKRETDEQYF
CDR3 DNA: TGTGCCAGCAGCAGTAAGCGGGAGACGGACGAGCAGTACTTC

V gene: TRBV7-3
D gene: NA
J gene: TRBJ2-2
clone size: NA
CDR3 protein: CASSSLQGNTGELFF
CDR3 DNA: TGTGCCAGCAGCTCTCTACAGGGGAACACCGGGGAGCTGTTTTTT

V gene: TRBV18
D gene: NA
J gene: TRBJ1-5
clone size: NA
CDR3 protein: CASSGGDQPQHF
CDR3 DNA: TGTGCCAGCTCCGGGGGGGATCAGCCCCAGCATTTT

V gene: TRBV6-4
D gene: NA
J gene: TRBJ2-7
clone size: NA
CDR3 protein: CASSDSGVGYEQYF
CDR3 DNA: TGTGCCAGCAGTGACTCCGGGGTAGGCTACGAGCAGTACTTC

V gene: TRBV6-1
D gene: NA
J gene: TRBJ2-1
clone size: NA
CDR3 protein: CASSEDGGYDEQFF
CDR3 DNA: TGTGCCAGCAGTGAAGACGGAGGATACGATGAGCAGTTCTTC

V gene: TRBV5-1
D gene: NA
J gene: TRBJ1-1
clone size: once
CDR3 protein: CASSPLRVGNTEAFF
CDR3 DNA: TGCGCCAGCAGCCCACTCCGGGTCGGGAACACTGAAGCTTTCTTT

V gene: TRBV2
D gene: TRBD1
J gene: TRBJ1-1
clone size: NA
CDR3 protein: CASRPTGPTEAFF
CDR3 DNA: TGTGCCAGCAGACCGACAGGGCCCACTGAAGCTTTCTTT

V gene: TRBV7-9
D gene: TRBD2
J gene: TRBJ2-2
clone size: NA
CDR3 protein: CARGLAENTGELFF
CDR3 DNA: TGTGCCAGGGGACTAGCGGAAAACACCGGGGAGCTGTTTTTT

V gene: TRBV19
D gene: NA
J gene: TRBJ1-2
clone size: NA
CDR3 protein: CASSFDRSGYTF
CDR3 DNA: TGTGCCAGTTCATTCGACAGAAGTGGCTACACCTTC

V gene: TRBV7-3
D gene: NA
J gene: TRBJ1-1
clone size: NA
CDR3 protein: CASSSSGGGTEAFF
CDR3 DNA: TGTGCCAGCAGCTCAAGCGGGGGCGGCACTGAAGCTTTCTTT

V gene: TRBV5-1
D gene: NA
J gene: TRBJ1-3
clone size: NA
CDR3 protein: CASSFSDSHSGNTIYF
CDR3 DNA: TGCGCCAGCAGCTTTTCGGACAGCCACTCTGGAAACACCATATATTTT

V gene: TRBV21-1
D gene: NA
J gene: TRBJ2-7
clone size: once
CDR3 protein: CASSKARLAGAYEQYF
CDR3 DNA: TGTGCCAGCAGCAAAGCGAGGTTAGCGGGCGCCTACGAGCAGTACTTC

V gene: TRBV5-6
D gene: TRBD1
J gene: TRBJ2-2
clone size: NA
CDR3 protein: CASVRQGAHFRDTGELFF
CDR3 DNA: TGTGCCAGCGTCAGACAGGGGGCCCACTTTCGTGACACCGGGGAGCTGTTTTTT

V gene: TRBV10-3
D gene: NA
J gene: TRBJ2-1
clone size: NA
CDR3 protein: CATFPDPTDPLYNEQFF
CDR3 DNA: TGTGCCACTTTCCCCGACCCGACAGACCCCCTCTACAATGAGCAGTTCTTC

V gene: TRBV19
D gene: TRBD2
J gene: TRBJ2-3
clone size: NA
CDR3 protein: CASSIDAFGLAGGTSTDTQYF
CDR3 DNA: TGTGCCAGTAGTATAGATGCATTCGGACTAGCGGGCGGAACGAGCACAGATACGCAGTATTTT

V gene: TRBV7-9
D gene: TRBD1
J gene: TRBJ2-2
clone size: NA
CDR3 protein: CASRDTGGAYTGELFF
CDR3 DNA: TGTGCCAGCAGGGATACAGGGGGCGCCTACACCGGGGAGCTGTTTTTT

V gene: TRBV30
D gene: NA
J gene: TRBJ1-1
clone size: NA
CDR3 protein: CAWRGPGLAEAFF
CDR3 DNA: TGTGCCTGGAGAGGTCCAGGGCTCGCTGAAGCTTTCTTT

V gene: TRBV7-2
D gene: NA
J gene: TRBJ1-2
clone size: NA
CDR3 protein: CASSLLAGPNYGYTF
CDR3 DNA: TGTGCCAGCAGCTTATTAGCCGGTCCGAACTATGGCTACACCTTC

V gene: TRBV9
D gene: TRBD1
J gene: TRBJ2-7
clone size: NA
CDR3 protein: CASSVGGNTGVHEQYF
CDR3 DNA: TGTGCCAGCAGCGTAGGGGGAAACACAGGGGTACACGAGCAGTACTTC

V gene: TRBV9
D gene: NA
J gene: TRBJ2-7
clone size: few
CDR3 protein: CASSVGVLADEQYF
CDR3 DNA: TGTGCCAGCAGCGTCGGTGTCCTTGCTGACGAGCAGTACTTC

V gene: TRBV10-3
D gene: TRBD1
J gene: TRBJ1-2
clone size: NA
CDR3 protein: CAISETWDTGGIGYTF
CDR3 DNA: TGTGCCATCAGTGAGACCTGGGATACAGGGGGTATTGGCTACACCTTC

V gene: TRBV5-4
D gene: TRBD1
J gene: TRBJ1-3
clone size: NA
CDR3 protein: CASSGGGTGTGNTIYF
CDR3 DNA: TGTGCCAGCAGCGGGGGGGGGACAGGGACTGGAAACACCATATATTTT

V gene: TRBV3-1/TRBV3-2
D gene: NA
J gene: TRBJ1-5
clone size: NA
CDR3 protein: CASSRTVNQPQHF
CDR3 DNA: TGTGCCAGCAGTCGGACTGTCAATCAGCCCCAGCATTTT

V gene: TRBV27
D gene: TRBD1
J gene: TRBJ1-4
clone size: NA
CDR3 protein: CASSWTGLSTNEKLFF
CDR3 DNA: TGTGCCAGCAGTTGGACAGGGTTGTCAACTAATGAAAAACTGTTTTTT

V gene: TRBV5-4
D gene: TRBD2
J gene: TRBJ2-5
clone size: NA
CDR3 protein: CASSPRGGGPETQYF
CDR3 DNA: TGTGCCAGCAGCCCCCGGGGGGGAGGGCCGGAGACCCAGTACTTC

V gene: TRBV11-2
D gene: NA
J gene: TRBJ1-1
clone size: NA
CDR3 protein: CASSLDRHTEAFF
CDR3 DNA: TGTGCCAGCAGCTTAGATCGTCACACTGAAGCTTTCTTT

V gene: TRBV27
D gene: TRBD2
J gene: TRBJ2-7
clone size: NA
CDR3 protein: CASSFLREGYEQYF
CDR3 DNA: TGTGCCAGCAGTTTCCTGCGGGAGGGGTACGAGCAGTACTTC

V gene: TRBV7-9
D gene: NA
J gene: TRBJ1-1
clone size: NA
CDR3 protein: CATGQTMNTEAFF
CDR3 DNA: TGTGCCACCGGACAGACTATGAACACTGAAGCTTTCTTT

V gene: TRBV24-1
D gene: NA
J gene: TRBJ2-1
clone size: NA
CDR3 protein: CATSAQREGQFLYNEQFF
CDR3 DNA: TGTGCCACCAGTGCCCAAAGGGAAGGACAGTTTCTCTACAATGAGCAGTTCTTC

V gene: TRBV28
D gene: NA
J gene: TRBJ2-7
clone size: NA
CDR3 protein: CASSELVRQPDEQYF
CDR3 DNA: TGTGCCAGCAGTGAGTTAGTACGTCAACCGGACGAGCAGTACTTC

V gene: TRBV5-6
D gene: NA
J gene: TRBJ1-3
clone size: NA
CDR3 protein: CASSLEESGNTIYF
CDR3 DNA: TGTGCCAGCAGCTTAGAGGAGTCTGGAAACACCATATATTTT

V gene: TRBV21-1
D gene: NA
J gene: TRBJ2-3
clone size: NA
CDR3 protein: CASTPHRQGMTDTQYF
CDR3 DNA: TGTGCCAGCACCCCCCACAGACAGGGGATGACAGATACGCAGTATTTT

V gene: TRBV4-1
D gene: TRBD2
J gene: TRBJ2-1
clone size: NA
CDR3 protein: CASSQEGLAGVNEQFF
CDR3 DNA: TGCGCCAGCAGCCAAGAAGGCCTAGCGGGAGTCAATGAGCAGTTCTTC

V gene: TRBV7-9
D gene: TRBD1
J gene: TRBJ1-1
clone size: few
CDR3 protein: CAGPKRGQENTEAFF
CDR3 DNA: TGTGCCGGCCCCAAAAGGGGACAGGAGAACACTGAAGCTTTCTTT

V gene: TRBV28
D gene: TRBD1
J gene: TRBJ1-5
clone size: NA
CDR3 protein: CASSSKTGWQQPQHF
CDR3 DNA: TGTGCCAGCAGTTCTAAGACAGGGTGGCAGCAGCCCCAGCATTTT

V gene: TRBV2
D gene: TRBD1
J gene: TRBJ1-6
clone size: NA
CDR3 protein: CASSGDRGANSPLHF
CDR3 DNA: TGTGCCAGCAGTGGGGACAGGGGGGCAAATTCACCCCTCCACTTT

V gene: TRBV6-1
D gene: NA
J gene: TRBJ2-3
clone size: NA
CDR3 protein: CASTPDSLSDTQYF
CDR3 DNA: TGTGCCAGCACCCCCGACAGTCTCTCAGATACGCAGTATTTT

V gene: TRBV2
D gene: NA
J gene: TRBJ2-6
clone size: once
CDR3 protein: CASLRDSGANVLTF
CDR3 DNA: TGTGCCAGCCTACGGGACTCTGGGGCCAACGTCCTGACTTTC

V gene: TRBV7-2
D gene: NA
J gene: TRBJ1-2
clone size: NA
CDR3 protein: CASSLALANYGYTF
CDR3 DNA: TGTGCCAGCAGCTTAGCGCTCGCGAACTATGGCTACACCTTC

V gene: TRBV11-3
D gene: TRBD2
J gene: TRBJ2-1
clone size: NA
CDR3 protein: CASSFSGRAYNEQFF
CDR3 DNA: TGTGCCAGCAGCTTTAGCGGGAGGGCTTACAATGAGCAGTTCTTC

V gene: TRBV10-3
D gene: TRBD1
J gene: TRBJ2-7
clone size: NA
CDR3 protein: CAIAVQGEDYEQYF
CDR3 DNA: TGTGCCATCGCCGTACAGGGGGAGGACTACGAGCAGTACTTC

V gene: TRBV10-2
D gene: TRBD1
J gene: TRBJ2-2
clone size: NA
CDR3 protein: CASEDRVDTGELFF
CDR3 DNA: TGCGCCAGCGAGGACAGGGTTGACACCGGGGAGCTGTTTTTT